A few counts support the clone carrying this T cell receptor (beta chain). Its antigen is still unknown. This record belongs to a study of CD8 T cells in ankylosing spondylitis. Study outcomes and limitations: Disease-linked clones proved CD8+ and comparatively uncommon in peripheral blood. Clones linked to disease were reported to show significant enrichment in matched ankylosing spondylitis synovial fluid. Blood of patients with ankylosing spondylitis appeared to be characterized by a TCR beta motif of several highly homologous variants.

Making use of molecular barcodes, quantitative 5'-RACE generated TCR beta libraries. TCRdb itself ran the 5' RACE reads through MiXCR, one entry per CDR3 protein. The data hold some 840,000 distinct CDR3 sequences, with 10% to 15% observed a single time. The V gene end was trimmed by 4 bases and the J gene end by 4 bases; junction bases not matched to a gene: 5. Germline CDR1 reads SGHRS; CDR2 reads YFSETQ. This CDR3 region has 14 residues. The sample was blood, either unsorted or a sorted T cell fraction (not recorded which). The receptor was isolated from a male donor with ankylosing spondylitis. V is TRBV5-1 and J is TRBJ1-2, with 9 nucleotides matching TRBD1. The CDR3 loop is CASSGGQGFYGYTF. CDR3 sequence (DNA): TGCGCCAGCAGCGGGGGACAGGGCTTCTATGGCTACACCTTC.